This T cell receptor beta chain was obtained from a study of Graves' ophthalmopathy and Graves' hyperthyroidism. RNA transcripts served as template for amplifying TCR beta CDR3 sequences. HTBI primers served in a first-round RT-PCR, which a second-round multiplex PCR followed. TCRdb analysed the multiplex PCR reads with MiXCR anew, one entry per CDR3 protein. Seen here are hundreds of thousands of distinct CDR3 sequences, 20% to 25% observed once, and the top ten hold around two fifths. This clonotype was picked up many times. Trimming removed 7 bases from V and 5 bases from J, with 11 bases in between. Germline lookup yields CDR1 SQVTM and CDR2 ANQGSEA. The length of the CDR3 is 11 residues. It was from 10 ml of fresh peripheral blood that the PBMCs came.

The sample consisted of peripheral blood. This clonotype originated in a woman in her 50s with Graves' ophthalmopathy. The J gene is TRBJ2-5, the V gene TRBV29-1, with D perhaps matching TRBD1 or TRBD2 (5 bases each). DNA for the CDR3: TGCAGCGGGGCGAGGGGTGAGACCCAGTACTTC. It encodes CSGARGETQYF.